This TCR beta chain was sequenced for a study of blood T cell dynamics during melanoma immunotherapy. The CDR3 has 14 residues. V was shortened by 2 bases and J by 4 bases, with 12 bases between the two germline ends. The germline CDR1 and CDR2 sequences are SGHRS and YFSETQ. Here immunoSEQ multiplex PCR was the method, and the copy in TCRdb shows in-frame clones only, minus some. The sample gives about 11,000 clones, approximately 81% of which show up once; 15% is in the top ten. Time point given: week 3, after first cycle of checkpoint inhibitor. Disease control meant complete response, partial response or stable disease at 12 weeks.

The starting material was blood, obtained from a patient treated with checkpoint blockade. The clonotype comes from a human donor with melanoma. This chain connects TRBV5-1 to TRBJ1-2; a possible D gene is TRBD1 (5 bases). The CDR3 DNA reads as TGCGCCAGCAGCTTCGGGACTCCGGGCTATGGCTACACCTTC. Translating it yields CASSFGTPGYGYTF.